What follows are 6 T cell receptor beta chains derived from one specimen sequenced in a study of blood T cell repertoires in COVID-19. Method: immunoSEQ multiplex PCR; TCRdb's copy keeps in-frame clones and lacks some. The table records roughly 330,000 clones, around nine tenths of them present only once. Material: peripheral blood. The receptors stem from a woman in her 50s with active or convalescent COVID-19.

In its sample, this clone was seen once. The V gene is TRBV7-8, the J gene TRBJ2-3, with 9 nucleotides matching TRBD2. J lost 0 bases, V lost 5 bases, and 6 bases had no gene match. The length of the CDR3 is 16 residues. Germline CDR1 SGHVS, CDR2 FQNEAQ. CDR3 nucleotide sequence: TGTGCCAGCAGCAAAACTAGCGGGCCGAGCACAGATACGCAGTATTTT. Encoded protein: CASSKTSGPSTDTQYF.

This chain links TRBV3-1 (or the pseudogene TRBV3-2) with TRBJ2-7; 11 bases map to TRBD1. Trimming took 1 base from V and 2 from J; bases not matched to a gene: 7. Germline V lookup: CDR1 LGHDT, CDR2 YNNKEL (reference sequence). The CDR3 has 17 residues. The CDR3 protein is CASSQAKGTGGTYEQYF. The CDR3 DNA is TGTGCCAGCAGCCAAGCAAAAGGGACAGGGGGTACCTACGAGCAGTACTTC.

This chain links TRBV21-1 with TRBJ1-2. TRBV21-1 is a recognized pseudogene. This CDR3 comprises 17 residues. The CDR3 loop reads CASSKEEAGRINYGYTF. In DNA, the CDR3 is TGTGCCAGCAGCAAAGAAGAGGCGGGCAGAATTAACTATGGCTACACCTTC.

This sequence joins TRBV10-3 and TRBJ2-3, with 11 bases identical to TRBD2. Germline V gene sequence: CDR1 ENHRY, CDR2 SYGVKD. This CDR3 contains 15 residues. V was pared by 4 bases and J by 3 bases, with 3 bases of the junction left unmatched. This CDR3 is CAISAGTSGTDTQYF. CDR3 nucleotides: TGTGCCATCAGTGCTGGGACTAGCGGTACAGATACGCAGTATTTT.

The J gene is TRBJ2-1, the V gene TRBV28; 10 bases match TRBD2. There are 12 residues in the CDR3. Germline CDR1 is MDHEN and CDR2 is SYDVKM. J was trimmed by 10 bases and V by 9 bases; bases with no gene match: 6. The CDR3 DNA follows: TGTGCCAGTAAGCGGGAGGGCCGGGAGCAGTTCTTC. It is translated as CASKREGREQFF.

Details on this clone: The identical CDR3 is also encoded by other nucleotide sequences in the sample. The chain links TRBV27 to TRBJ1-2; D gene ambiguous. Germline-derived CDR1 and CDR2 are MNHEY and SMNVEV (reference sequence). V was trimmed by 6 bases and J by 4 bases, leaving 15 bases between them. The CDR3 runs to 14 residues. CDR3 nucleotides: TGTGCCAGCAGCCTATCCGGCGGCGCCTATGGCTACACCTTC. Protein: CASSLSGGAYGYTF.